What follows are 26 T cell receptor beta chains derived from one specimen sequenced in a study of shared clonotypes between healthy human individuals (dated by TCRdb to the early 2020s). Libraries came from the immunoSEQ multiplex PCR assay. This immuneACCESS table, as held by TCRdb, lists in-frame sequences with V and J called but not all clones. Of the missing ones, under half trace to an unresolved V gene in checked studies; the others have no known cause. This sample is represented by about 2.4 million clones; around 90% of them were singletons. The ten largest clones capture more than 0.12% of the sample. Sequences were obtained from naive CD4+ T cells sorted from blood. What the cell subset or site label conveys for this sample: CD45RA+ positively selected. All receptors come from a man aged 18-30 years in good health.

This chain links TRBV5-4 with TRBJ2-7; 11 nucleotides agree with TRBD2. Germline V CDR1 and CDR2: SGHNT, YYREEE (reference sequence). With 5 bases clipped from V and 2 bases from J, the junction kept 12 bases outside the gene matches. The CDR3 spans 17 residues. The CDR3 DNA reads as TGTGCCAGCAGTGTTAGCGGGAGGGGGCTGGATCCCTACGAGCAGTACTTC. Residues: CASSVSGRGLDPYEQYF. The full variable domain, rest sourced from reference TRBV5-4 and TRBJ2-7, is ETGVTQSPTHLIKTRGQQVTLRCSSQSGHNTVSWYQQALGQGPQFIFQYYREEENGRGNFPPRFSGLQFPNYSSELNVNALELDDSALYLCASSVSGRGLDPYEQYFGPGTRLTVT.

V gene TRBV28 combines with J gene TRBJ1-1; tentatively, D is TRBD1 (6 bases). Trimming shortened V by 5 bases and J by 0 bases, and 13 bases separated the two germline ends. The CDR3 sequence is 15 residues long. Looked up from germline, CDR1 is MDHEN and CDR2 is SYDVKM. The CDR3 DNA follows: TGTGCCAGCAGTCCTTCGAGGGGGTTGAACACTGAAGCTTTCTTT. This codes for CASSPSRGLNTEAFF.

The J gene is TRBJ1-3, the V gene TRBV19, with TRBD1 matching over 8 bases. The CDR3 runs to 15 residues. From germline, CDR1 is LNHDA and CDR2 SQIVND (reference sequence). The ends lost 3 bases at V and 2 bases at J; junction bases unmatched: 3. In nucleotides, the CDR3 is TGTGCCAGTAGTATGGGCAGGGGGCCTGGAAACACCATATATTTT. Amino acids: CASSMGRGPGNTIYF.

Comments on this clone: The sample has other DNA sequences that encode this CDR3 too. The genes are TRBV7-2 and TRBJ2-7; 9 bases agree with TRBD1. The trim removed 1 base at V and 5 bases at J, leaving 3 bases unmatched. CDR3 length: 14 residues. The germline CDR1 and CDR2 sequences are SGHTA and FQGNSA. The CDR3 protein is CASSLGDRVHEQYF. The CDR3 DNA reads TGTGCCAGCAGCTTAGGGGACAGGGTCCACGAGCAGTACTTC.

This chain connects TRBV19 to TRBJ2-1, with D maybe TRBD2 (5 bases). The germline V gene encodes CDR1 LNHDA and CDR2 SQIVND (reference sequence). The ends were cut back, 3 bases at V and 1 base at J, with 10 bases in the middle. The CDR3 covers 15 residues. DNA for the CDR3: TGTGCCAGTAGTATTGAGGACTCTTCCTACAATGAGCAGTTCTTC. It translates to CASSIEDSSYNEQFF.

The genes are TRBV5-1 and TRBJ2-1, with TRBD2 matching over 7 bases. In germline, CDR1 is SGHRS, CDR2 YFSETQ. The CDR3 contains 14 residues. V shed 6 bases, J shed 4 bases, and the junction held 7 bases outside the gene matches. CDR3 amino acids: CASMRETIYNEQFF. The CDR3 bases are TGCGCCAGCATGCGGGAGACTATATACAATGAGCAGTTCTTC.

The V call is TRBV28, the J call TRBJ1-6, with 9 bases matching TRBD1. After removal of 4 bases from V and 5 bases from J, the junction contained 12 bases not matched to a gene. This CDR3 has 18 residues. The germline V gene encodes CDR1 MDHEN and CDR2 SYDVKM. DNA for the CDR3: TGTGCCAGCAGTTCACCCGGGACAGGGTGGGCGAATAATTCACCCCTCCACTTT. This gives the protein CASSSPGTGWANNSPLHF.

V usage is TRBV11-2 and J usage is TRBJ1-6; D gene ambiguous. The germline V gene has CDR1 SGHAT and CDR2 FQNNGV. Trimming stripped 1 base from V and 3 bases from J, with 7 bases between. The CDR3 covers 15 residues. This CDR3 reads CASSLGVVYNSPLHF. The CDR3 DNA reads as TGTGCCAGCAGCTTAGGGGTGGTCTATAATTCACCCCTCCACTTT.

The chain couples TRBV7-9 to TRBJ1-1; D gene unclear. Germline lookup yields CDR1 SEHNR and CDR2 FQNEAQ (reference sequence). CDR3 size: 15 residues. V was pared by 1 base and J by 1 base, with 10 bases between. The CDR3 DNA is TGTGCCAGCAGCTTAGAGGAAGCAGCGAACACTGAAGCTTTCTTT. Translating gives CASSLEEAANTEAFF. Looking up the rest from reference TRBV7-9 and TRBJ1-1 gives the full variable domain: DTGVSQNPRHKITKRGQNVTFRCDPISEHNRLYWYRQTLGQGPEFLTYFQNEAQLEKSRLLSDRFSAERPKGSFSTLEIQRTEQGDSAMYLCASSLEEAANTEAFFGQGTRLTVV.

The V call is TRBV30, the J call TRBJ2-1; tentative D call: TRBD1 (5 bases). The CDR3 extends over 13 amino acids. Per the germline V gene, CDR1 is GTSNPN and CDR2 is SVGIG (reference sequence). V dropped 5 bases and J dropped 6 bases, with 14 bases sitting between them. CDR3 sequence: CAWLSTESNEQFF. The DNA of the CDR3 is TGTGCCTGGCTTTCGACAGAGAGCAATGAGCAGTTCTTC.

Of note for this clone: The sample carries other DNA sequences with the same CDR3. V usage is TRBV5-1 and J usage is TRBJ2-7; no clear D. The CDR3 is 12 residues long. Between the trimmed V and J ends, which lost 4 bases and 4 bases, there was a span of 9 bases. Germline-derived CDR1 and CDR2 are SGHRS and YFSETQ. The DNA for the CDR3 is TGCGCCAGCAGCCGTCTCGGGTACGAGCAGTACTTC. It is translated as CASSRLGYEQYF.

This sequence joins TRBV5-6 and TRBJ2-7, with 8 bases fitting TRBD1. V was pared by 4 bases and J by 3 bases, with 6 bases of the junction left unmatched. The CDR3 contains 14 residues. The V gene's germline CDR1 is SGHDT and CDR2 YYEEEE. The CDR3 sequence: CASSATGVLYEQYF. The CDR3, as DNA: TGTGCCAGCAGCGCGACAGGGGTCCTCTACGAGCAGTACTTC.

V is TRBV27 and J is TRBJ2-7; 10 nucleotides match TRBD2. In germline, CDR1 is MNHEY, CDR2 SMNVEV (reference sequence). The V segment lost 5 bases and the J segment 2 bases; nucleotides outside the gene matches: 6. CDR3 length: 15 amino acids. The CDR3 is CASSTRTSGTYEQYF. DNA of the CDR3: TGTGCCAGCAGTACGCGGACTAGCGGTACCTACGAGCAGTACTTC.

The chain is built from TRBV2 and TRBJ2-7; 7 bases line up with TRBD2. Unmatched junction bases numbered 12, after V lost 5 bases and J lost 5 bases. The germline gives CDR1 SNHLY, CDR2 FYNNEI. This CDR3 comprises 15 residues. The CDR3 is CASSLILASNNEQYF. Written as DNA, the CDR3 is TGTGCCAGCAGTCTGATACTAGCGTCGAACAACGAGCAGTACTTC.

This clone was observed a few times. The chain has TRBV10-3 and TRBJ1-2; D gene ambiguous. V lost 3 bases, J lost 8 bases, and 16 bases lay in between. Germline-derived CDR1 and CDR2 are ENHRY and SYGVKD. The CDR3 contains 14 residues. The CDR3 DNA reads TGTGCCATCAGTGATTCCGGGAGGCTGGACGGCTACACCTTC. Translating it yields CAISDSGRLDGYTF.

J is TRBJ1-5 and V is TRBV19; 12 bases map to TRBD1. The CDR3 covers 17 residues. In germline, CDR1 is LNHDA, CDR2 SQIVND (reference sequence). Trimming cost V 6 bases and J 0 bases; bases outside gene matches: 6. DNA for the CDR3: TGTGCCAGTAGAAGGGACAGGGGGCCATATAGCAATCAGCCCCAGCATTTT. Translation: CASRRDRGPYSNQPQHF. Filled out from reference TRBV19 and TRBJ1-5, the complete variable domain reads DGGITQSPKYLFRKEGQNVTLSCEQNLNHDAMYWYRQDPGQGLRLIYYSQIVNDFQKGDIAEGYSVSREKKESFPLTVTSAQKNPTAFYLCASRRDRGPYSNQPQHFGDGTRLSIL.

This chain links TRBV4-1 with TRBJ2-5; D perhaps matches TRBD2 (7 bases). Germline assignment: CDR1 MGHRA and CDR2 YSYEKL. This CDR3 spans 18 amino acids. Trimming took 2 bases from V and 5 from J, leaving 24 bases between them. CDR3 in amino acids: CASSQTSRTRGFGETQYF. CDR3 DNA sequence: TGCGCCAGCAGCCAAACGTCGCGGACTAGGGGGTTCGGGGAGACCCAGTACTTC.

The V and J genes are TRBV19 and TRBJ2-7; maybe TRBD2 (6 bases). The V gene's germline CDR1 is LNHDA and CDR2 SQIVND (reference sequence). CDR3 length: 19 amino acids. Deletions cut 3 bases from V and 3 bases from J, with 27 bases between. CDR3 loop: CASSIRHGEEYQAYYEQYF. Here the CDR3 DNA reads TGTGCCAGTAGTATTCGTCACGGGGAGGAATACCAAGCCTACTACGAGCAGTACTTC.

This chain uses TRBV28 with TRBJ2-1; D gene uncertain. This CDR3 contains 12 residues. Deletions cut 1 base from V and 5 bases from J, with 3 bases between. Germline V gene data show CDR1 as MDHEN and CDR2 as SYDVKM. The chain's CDR3 is CASSLYNNEQFF. The DNA for the CDR3 is TGTGCCAGCAGTTTATACAACAATGAGCAGTTCTTC.

This chain uses TRBV30 with TRBJ1-4; no firm D call. Germline V gene lookup returns CDR1 GTSNPN and CDR2 SVGIG (reference sequence). The CDR3 sequence is 16 residues long. V lost 0 bases and J 0 bases, leaving 11 bases between the germline ends. CDR3 loop: CAWSVLRNATNEKLFF. CDR3 nucleotides: TGTGCCTGGAGTGTACTACGGAATGCAACTAATGAAAAACTGTTTTTT.

This chain connects TRBV5-5 to TRBJ1-3, with D unresolved. Trimming removed 0 bases from V and 0 bases from J, with 7 bases in between. CDR3 size: 15 residues. The germline CDR1 and CDR2 sequences are SGHKS and YYEKEE (reference sequence). CDR3 in amino acids: CASSLASASGNTIYF. CDR3 nucleotides: TGTGCCAGCAGCTTGGCTTCGGCCTCTGGAAACACCATATATTTT.

The rearrangement joins TRBV27 to TRBJ2-1, with D hard to call. V gave up 2 bases and J gave up 10 bases, with 6 bases separating them. Germline V gene lookup returns CDR1 MNHEY and CDR2 SMNVEV (reference sequence). The CDR3 length is 11 residues. The DNA for the CDR3 is TGTGCCAGCAGTTTAGGCCACGAGCAGTTCTTC. Its translation: CASSLGHEQFF.

The chain combines TRBV6-5 with TRBJ1-5; 9 bases map to TRBD1. The CDR3 sequence is 15 residues long. With V trimmed by 5 bases and J by 6 bases, 8 bases remained unmatched. Looked up from germline, CDR1 is MNHEY and CDR2 is SVGAGI. The CDR3 region has the DNA TGTGCCAGCAGTCGAACAACAGGGGGCGGTCAGCCCCAGCATTTT. Residues: CASSRTTGGGQPQHF.

The rearrangement links TRBV6-5 to TRBJ2-5, with D uncertain. Germline V gene lookup returns CDR1 MNHEY and CDR2 SVGAGI. Trimming removed 2 bases at V and 4 bases at J, with 11 bases between. This CDR3 has 14 amino acids. The CDR3 DNA reads as TGTGCCAGCAGTTACCGTCCTACCGGAGAGACCCAGTACTTC. Encoded protein: CASSYRPTGETQYF.

This sequence joins TRBV11-2 and TRBJ2-7; TRBD2 agrees at 14 bases. Germline trimming cut 3 bases from V and 5 bases from J; bases unmatched to any gene: 3. This CDR3 has 15 residues. CDR1 and CDR2 (germline): SGHAT, FQNNGV. The CDR3, as DNA: TGTGCCAGCAGCTTGAGACTAGCGGGAGGGCACGAGCAGTACTTC. Its protein is CASSLRLAGGHEQYF.

The chain carries TRBV10-3 and TRBJ2-1; 13 bases line up with TRBD2. The CDR3 sequence is 15 residues long. V gave up 4 bases and J gave up 7 bases; unmatched junction bases: 4. Germline V gene lookup returns CDR1 ENHRY and CDR2 SYGVKD. The CDR3 spells CAISVTSGRHNEQFF. In DNA form, the CDR3 reads TGTGCCATCAGTGTGACTAGCGGGAGGCATAATGAGCAGTTCTTC.